The following is a T cell receptor beta chain sequence with its context. Method: immunoSEQ multiplex PCR; TCRdb's copy keeps in-frame clones and lacks some. The repertoire holds just under 90,000 clones, with roughly 70% as singletons. After removal of 3 bases from V and 4 bases from J, the junction contained 1 base not matched to a gene. From germline, CDR1 is SGHRS and CDR2 YFSETQ. This CDR3 comprises 15 residues. These data are taken from a study of blood T cell repertoires in COVID-19. The wider study: Researchers got acute and convalescent COVID-19 samples from the United States, Italy and Spain.

The chain has TRBV5-1 and TRBJ1-6, with 10 bases that match TRBD1. This TCR was sampled from a woman aged 80 or over with acute or convalescent COVID-19. The sequenced sample was peripheral blood. The CDR3 is CASSWGQGYNSPLHF. CDR3 nucleotides: TGCGCCAGCAGCTGGGGACAGGGGTATAATTCACCCCTCCACTTT. Full variable domain (missing parts from reference TRBV5-1 and TRBJ1-6): KAGVTQTPRYLIKTRGQQVTLSCSPISGHRSVSWYQQTPGQGLQFLFEYFSETQRNKGNFPGRFSGRQFSNSRSEMNVSTLELGDSALYLCASSWGQGYNSPLHFGNGTRLTVT.